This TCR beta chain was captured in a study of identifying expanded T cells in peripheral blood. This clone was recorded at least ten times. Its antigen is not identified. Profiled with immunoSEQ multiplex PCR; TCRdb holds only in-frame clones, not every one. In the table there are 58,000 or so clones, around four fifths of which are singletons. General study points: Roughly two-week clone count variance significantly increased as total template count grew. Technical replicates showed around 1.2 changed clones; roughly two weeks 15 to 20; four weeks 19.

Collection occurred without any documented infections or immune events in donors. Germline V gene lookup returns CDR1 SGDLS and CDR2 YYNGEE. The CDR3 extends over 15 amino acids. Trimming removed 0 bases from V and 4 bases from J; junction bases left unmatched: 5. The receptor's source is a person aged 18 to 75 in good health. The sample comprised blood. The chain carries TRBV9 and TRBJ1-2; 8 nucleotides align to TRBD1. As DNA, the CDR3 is TGTGCCAGCAGCGTAGCGGCAGGGGGCTCCTATGGCTACACCTTC. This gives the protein CASSVAAGGSYGYTF.